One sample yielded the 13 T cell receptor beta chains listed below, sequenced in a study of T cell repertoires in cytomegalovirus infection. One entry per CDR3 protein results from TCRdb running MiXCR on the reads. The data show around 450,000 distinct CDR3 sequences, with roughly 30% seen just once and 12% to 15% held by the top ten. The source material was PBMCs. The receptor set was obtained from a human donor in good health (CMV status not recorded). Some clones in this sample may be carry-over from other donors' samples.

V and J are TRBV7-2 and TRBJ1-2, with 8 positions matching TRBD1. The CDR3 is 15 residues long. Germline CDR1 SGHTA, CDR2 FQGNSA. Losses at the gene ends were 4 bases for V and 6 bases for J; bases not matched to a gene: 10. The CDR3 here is CTSSSQGQGMDGYTF. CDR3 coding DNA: TGTACCAGCAGCTCCCAAGGACAGGGAATGGATGGCTACACCTTC.

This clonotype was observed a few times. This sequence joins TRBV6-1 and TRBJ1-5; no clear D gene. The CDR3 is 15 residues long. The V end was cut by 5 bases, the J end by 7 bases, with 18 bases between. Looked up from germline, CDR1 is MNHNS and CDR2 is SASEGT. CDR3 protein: CASSYGSVRGQPQHF. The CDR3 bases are TGTGCCAGCAGTTATGGATCTGTTAGAGGACAGCCCCAGCATTTT.

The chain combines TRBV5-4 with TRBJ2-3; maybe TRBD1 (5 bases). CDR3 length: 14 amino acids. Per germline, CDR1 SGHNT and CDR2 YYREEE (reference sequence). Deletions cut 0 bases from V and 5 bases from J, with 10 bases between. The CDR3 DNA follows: TGTGCCAGCAGCTTGGGGGCAGGGAAAGATACGCAGTATTTT. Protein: CASSLGAGKDTQYF.

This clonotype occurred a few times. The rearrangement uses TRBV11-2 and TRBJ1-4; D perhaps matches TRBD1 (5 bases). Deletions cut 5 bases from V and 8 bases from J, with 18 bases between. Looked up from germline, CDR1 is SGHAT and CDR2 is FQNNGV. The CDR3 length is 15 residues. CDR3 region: CASSDPGGVLEKLFF. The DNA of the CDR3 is TGTGCCAGCAGCGATCCCGGGGGGGTATTAGAAAAACTGTTTTTT.

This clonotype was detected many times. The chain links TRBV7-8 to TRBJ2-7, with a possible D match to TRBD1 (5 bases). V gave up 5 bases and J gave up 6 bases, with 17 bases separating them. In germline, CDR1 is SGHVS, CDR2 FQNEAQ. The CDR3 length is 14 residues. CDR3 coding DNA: TGTGCCAGCAGCCTTACAGGATCCCTCTCCGAGCAGTACTTC. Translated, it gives CASSLTGSLSEQYF.

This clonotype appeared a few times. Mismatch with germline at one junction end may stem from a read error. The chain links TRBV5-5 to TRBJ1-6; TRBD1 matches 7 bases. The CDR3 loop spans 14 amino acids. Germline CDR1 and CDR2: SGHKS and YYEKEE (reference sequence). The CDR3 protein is CASSFRDRDSPLHF. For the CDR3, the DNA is TGTGCCAGCAGCTTCCGGGACAGAGATTCGCCCCTCCACTTT.

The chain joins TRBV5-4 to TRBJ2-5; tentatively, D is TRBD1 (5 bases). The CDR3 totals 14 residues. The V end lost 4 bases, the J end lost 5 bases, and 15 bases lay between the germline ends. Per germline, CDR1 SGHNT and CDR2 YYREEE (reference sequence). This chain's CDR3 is CASSPDSTGETQYF. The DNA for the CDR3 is TGTGCCAGCAGCCCCGACAGTACTGGGGAGACCCAGTACTTC.

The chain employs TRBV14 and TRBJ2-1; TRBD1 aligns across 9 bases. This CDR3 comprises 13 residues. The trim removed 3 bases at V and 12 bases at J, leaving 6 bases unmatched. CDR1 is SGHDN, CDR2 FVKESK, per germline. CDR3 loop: CASSQTDRGRQFF. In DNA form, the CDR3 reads TGTGCCAGCAGCCAGACCGACAGGGGGAGGCAGTTCTTC.

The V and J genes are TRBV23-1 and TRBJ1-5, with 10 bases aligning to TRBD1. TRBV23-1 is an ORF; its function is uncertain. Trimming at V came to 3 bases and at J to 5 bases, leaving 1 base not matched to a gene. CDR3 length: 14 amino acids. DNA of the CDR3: TGCGCCAGCAGTCATGGGACAGGGGATCAGCCCCAGCATTTT. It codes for CASSHGTGDQPQHF.

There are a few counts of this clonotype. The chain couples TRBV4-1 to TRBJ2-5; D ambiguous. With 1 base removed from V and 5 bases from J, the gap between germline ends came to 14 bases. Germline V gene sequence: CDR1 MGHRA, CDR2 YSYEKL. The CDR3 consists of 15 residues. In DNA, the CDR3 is TGCGCCAGCAGCCAAGTTCCCCCCGGCGCGGAGACCCAGTACTTC. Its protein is CASSQVPPGAETQYF.

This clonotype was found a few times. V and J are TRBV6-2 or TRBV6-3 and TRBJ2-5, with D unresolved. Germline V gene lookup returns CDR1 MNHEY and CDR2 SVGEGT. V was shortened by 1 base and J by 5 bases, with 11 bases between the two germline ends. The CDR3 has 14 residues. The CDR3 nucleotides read TGTGCCAGCAGTTACTGGGCTGGGGTGGAGACCCAGTACTTC. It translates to CASSYWAGVETQYF.

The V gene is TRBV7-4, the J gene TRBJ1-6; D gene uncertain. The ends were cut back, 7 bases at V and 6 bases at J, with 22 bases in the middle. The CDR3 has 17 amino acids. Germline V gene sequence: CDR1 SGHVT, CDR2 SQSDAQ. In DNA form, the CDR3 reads TGTGCCAGCATCAACTGTTGGACCGACCTTTGTAATTCACCCCTCCACTTT. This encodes CASINCWTDLCNSPLHF.

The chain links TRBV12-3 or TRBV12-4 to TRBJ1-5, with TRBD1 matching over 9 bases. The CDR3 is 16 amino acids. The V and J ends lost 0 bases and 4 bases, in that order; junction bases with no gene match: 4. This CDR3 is CASSLAGQGHNQPQHF. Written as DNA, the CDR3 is TGTGCCAGCAGTTTAGCGGGACAGGGCCATAATCAGCCCCAGCATTTT.